Below are 20 T cell receptor beta chains sequenced from a single sample in a study of T cell responses to AZD1222 COVID-19 vaccine. The protocol was immunoSEQ multiplex PCR, while the TCRdb copy is restricted to in-frame clones and leaves out a portion. Found here are tens of thousands of clones, around 88% of them singletons; the top ten hold about 8.7%. Sequencing was performed on peripheral blood, taken on day 0 of AZD1222 vaccination. The receptors here all came from an adult in good health.

The CDR3 sequence is CATSDPRAHQPQHF. CDR3 in DNA: TGTGCCACCAGTGATCCAAGGGCCCATCAGCCCCAGCATTTT. The gene calls are TRBV24-1 and TRBJ1-5; D is unresolved. V was shortened by 3 bases and J by 5 bases, with 10 bases between the two germline ends. The length of the CDR3 is 14 residues. Germline loops: CDR1 KGHDR, CDR2 SFDVKD.

The chain couples TRBV28 to TRBJ2-5, with D possibly TRBD2 on 5 matching bases. The CDR3 extends over 14 amino acids. V was pared by 6 bases and J by 4 bases, with 15 bases between. CDR1 is MDHEN, CDR2 SYDVKM, per germline. The CDR3 DNA reads TGTGCCAGCAGCTCCACTCGGGATGGAGAGACCCAGTACTTC. Amino acids: CASSSTRDGETQYF.

The rearrangement joins TRBV27 to TRBJ2-7; 9 bases align to TRBD1. The CDR3 has 18 residues. Trimming took 3 bases from V and 4 from J; bases not matched to a gene: 16. Germline V gene sequence: CDR1 MNHEY, CDR2 SMNVEV (reference sequence). The CDR3 here is CASSFLPLPGQGTYEQYF. The DNA for the CDR3 is TGTGCCAGCAGTTTTCTTCCGCTTCCGGGACAGGGTACATACGAGCAGTACTTC.

The chain is built from TRBV7-9 and TRBJ2-1, with TRBD2 identical over 10 bases. The V gene's germline CDR1 is SEHNR and CDR2 FQNEAQ (reference sequence). The CDR3 consists of 15 residues. V shed 3 bases, J shed 3 bases, and the junction held 2 bases outside the gene matches. The CDR3 sequence is CASSFASGGYNEQFF. The DNA for the CDR3 is TGTGCCAGCAGCTTCGCTAGCGGGGGCTACAATGAGCAGTTCTTC.

The genes are TRBV7-3 and TRBJ2-3, with a possible D match to TRBD1 (6 bases). V gave up 3 bases and J gave up 1 base, with 11 bases separating them. The CDR3 runs 15 residues. Germline V CDR1 and CDR2: SGHTA, FQGTGA. The CDR3 sequence is CASSFQGYRTDTQYF. Here the CDR3 DNA reads TGTGCCAGCAGCTTTCAGGGGTACCGCACAGATACGCAGTATTTT.

The chain recombines TRBV19 with TRBJ1-5; the D gene is possibly TRBD1 (6 bases). V lost 7 bases, J lost 3 bases, and 16 bases lay in between. This CDR3 is 15 amino acids long. Germline-derived CDR1 and CDR2 are LNHDA and SQIVND (reference sequence). CDR3 amino acids: CASTMTGTSNQPQHF. In nucleotides, the CDR3 is TGTGCCAGTACCATGACAGGAACCTCCAATCAGCCCCAGCATTTT.

This clone was seen just once. This chain links TRBV6-5 with TRBJ1-6, with a possible D match to TRBD1 (5 bases). CDR1 and CDR2 (germline): MNHEY, SVGAGI. The CDR3 covers 16 residues. Deletions cut 0 bases from V and 5 bases from J, with 11 bases between. The CDR3 coding sequence is TGTGCCAGCAGTTACTCGAGGGGACCCCATAATTCACCCCTCCACTTT. This codes for CASSYSRGPHNSPLHF.

CDR3 in DNA: TGTGCCATCAGTGATCAGGGCAGGAGCTCCTACGAGCAGTACTTC. This encodes CAISDQGRSSYEQYF. The V gene is TRBV10-3, the J gene TRBJ2-7, with a tentative D call TRBD1 (5 bases). The V and J ends lost 3 bases and 0 bases respectively, with 12 bases between them. Germline loops: CDR1 ENHRY, CDR2 SYGVKD. There are 15 residues in the CDR3.

The chain uses TRBV6-1 and TRBJ2-1, with D perhaps matching TRBD1 (6 bases). Per germline, CDR1 MNHNS and CDR2 SASEGT. The CDR3 spans 14 residues. Trimming stripped 3 bases from V and 4 bases from J, with 10 bases between. The CDR3 coding sequence is TGTGCCAGCAGTGATGACAGGCTTTACAATGAGCAGTTCTTC. It codes for CASSDDRLYNEQFF.

V is TRBV19 and J is TRBJ1-2; tentative D call: TRBD1 (5 bases). In germline, CDR1 is LNHDA, CDR2 SQIVND (reference sequence). Trimming left V 3 bases short and J 8 bases short, with 22 bases between. This CDR3 contains 16 residues. The CDR3 loop is CASSMGRGIGSYGYTF. In nucleotides, the CDR3 is TGTGCCAGTAGTATGGGACGAGGGATAGGGAGCTACGGCTACACCTTC.

V gene TRBV27 combines with J gene TRBJ2-7; D ambiguous. Germline values: CDR1 MNHEY, CDR2 SMNVEV (reference sequence). The V gene lost 5 bases and the J gene lost 3 bases, with 11 bases spanning the gap. This CDR3 is built from 13 residues. In DNA form, the CDR3 reads TGTGCCAGCAGTCCAGGATTAAACTACGAGCAGTACTTC. This encodes CASSPGLNYEQYF.

The CDR3 bases are TGTGCCAGCAGCTTAGGGAGAAGCAATCAGCCCCAGCATTTT. It is translated as CASSLGRSNQPQHF. The V call is TRBV13, the J call TRBJ1-5; D gene unclear. Trimming pared 0 bases from V and 1 base from J, leaving 4 bases between. The CDR3 contains 14 residues. CDR1 and CDR2 (germline): PRHDT, FYEKMQ (reference sequence).

The chain combines TRBV13 with TRBJ1-5; 10 bases are a match to TRBD1. This CDR3 contains 16 residues. J lost 2 bases, V lost 3 bases, and 4 bases had no gene match. In germline, CDR1 is PRHDT, CDR2 FYEKMQ (reference sequence). CDR3 DNA: TGTGCCAGCAGCTTTGGACAGGGGGGAGGCAATCAGCCCCAGCATTTT. This sequence encodes CASSFGQGGGNQPQHF.

The chain joins TRBV4-2 to TRBJ2-3; TRBD2 matches at 16 bases. CDR1 is LGHNA, CDR2 YNFKEQ, per germline. The CDR3 is 18 residues long. The V and J ends lost 11 bases and 6 bases, in that order; junction bases with no gene match: 17. For the CDR3, the DNA is TGTGCCGATAAATTAAGGGCGGGACTAGCGGGGGGGCCGGATACGCAGTATTTT. It yields the protein CADKLRAGLAGGPDTQYF.

The rearrangement joins TRBV6-5 to TRBJ1-4, with D possibly TRBD1 on 6 matching bases. CDR1 and CDR2 (germline): MNHEY, SVGAGI. The CDR3 covers 15 residues. The V end was cut by 7 bases, the J end by 0 bases, with 12 bases between. The CDR3 loop reads CASIGGHATNEKLFF. For the CDR3, the DNA is TGTGCCAGCATCGGGGGACATGCAACTAATGAAAAACTGTTTTTT.

The rearrangement links TRBV18 to TRBJ1-6; a possible D gene is TRBD1 (5 bases). Trimming cost V 3 bases and J 10 bases, with 16 bases left between them. The V gene's germline CDR1 is KGHSH and CDR2 LQKENI. CDR3 size: 15 residues. The CDR3 loop reads CASSPPAGIGSPLHF. In nucleotides, the CDR3 is TGTGCCAGCTCACCTCCCGCAGGGATTGGATCACCCCTCCACTTT.

The CDR3 reads CASSSTGSETQYF. The CDR3 DNA reads TGTGCCAGCAGTTCTACAGGATCGGAGACCCAGTACTTC. The genes are TRBV5-8 and TRBJ2-5; a weak D match, TRBD1 (5 bases). The CDR3 is made up of 13 amino acids. Deletions cut 5 bases from V and 5 bases from J, with 13 bases between. CDR1 is SGHTS, CDR2 YDEGEE, per germline.

CDR3: CASSTATREAFF. The CDR3 nucleotides read TGTGCCAGCAGTACCGCGACAAGGGAAGCTTTCTTT. V is TRBV28 and J is TRBJ1-1; D is unresolved. Trimming left V 5 bases short and J 8 bases short, with 12 bases between. Looked up from germline, CDR1 is MDHEN and CDR2 is SYDVKM. This CDR3 contains 12 residues.

The chain links TRBV12-3 or TRBV12-4 to TRBJ1-2; TRBD1 is a possible D gene (5 bases). Trimming pared 7 bases from V and 9 bases from J, leaving 15 bases between. The CDR3 covers 12 residues. The chain's CDR3 is CASTPGDFSYTF. The CDR3 nucleotides read TGTGCCAGCACCCCGGGGGACTTTAGCTACACCTTC.

V gene TRBV5-6 combines with J gene TRBJ2-2; D possibly corresponds to TRBD2 (6 bases). The V gene's germline CDR1 is SGHDT and CDR2 YYEEEE. The ends were cut back, 4 bases at V and 7 bases at J, with 14 bases in the middle. CDR3 length: 14 residues. CDR3 in DNA: TGTGCCAGCAGCCCGGCCCGCGGGGTCGGGGAGCTGTTTTTT. It codes for CASSPARGVGELFF.